In this sample, the clone carrying this T cell receptor (beta chain) turned up once. The data are from a study of blood T cell repertoires in COVID-19. The wider study: Acute-phase and convalescent COVID-19 samples originated in the United States, Italy and Spain. The analysed material was cDNA or gDNA that came from T cells, B-cell-depleted T cells, or PBMCs.

Sequencing was performed with immunoSEQ multiplex PCR; in TCRdb, only in-frame clones are kept and a portion is missing. The sample consists of more than 200,000 clones, around 80% of them appearing once. CDR3 length: 13 residues. Germline V gene sequence: CDR1 MNHEY, CDR2 SMNVEV (reference sequence). With 3 bases removed from V and 4 bases from J, the gap between germline ends came to 6 bases. All enrollees were about 18 to 100 years old and from roughly 22 US areas. Grouping used clinical history reported by participants in a survey and questionnaire. The chain employs TRBV27 and TRBJ2-2; D is uncertain. The clonotype originates from a young man with acute COVID-19. Specimen: PBMCs or T cells enriched from blood (not recorded which). The CDR3 DNA follows: TGTGCCAGCAGTTTGAGGCCCACCGGGGAGCTGTTTTTT. Translation: CASSLRPTGELFF.